This TCR beta chain comes out of a study of blood T cell repertoires in COVID-19. Study summary: Spain, Italy and the United States supplied samples that represented acute and convalescent COVID-19. PBMCs, B-cell-depleted T cells, or T cells provided the cDNA or gDNA that made up the material.

Trimming removed 0 bases from V and 9 bases from J, with 13 bases in between. Germline lookup yields CDR1 SGHRS and CDR2 YFSETQ. CDR3 length equals 15 residues. Measured with immunoSEQ multiplex PCR; TCRdb has only the in-frame clones, and not every one. The sample carries under 300,000 clones, approximately 91% recorded once. Clinical histories supplied by participants themselves formed the basis of cohort assignment. Two negative PCRs, clearance, or symptom resolution had been documented for recovered Cohort 3 donors. This clonotype originated in a woman aged 40 to 50 who had recovered from COVID-19. The sequenced material came from PBMCs or T cells enriched from blood (not recorded which). This chain joins TRBV5-1 and TRBJ1-6; D unresolved. For the CDR3, the DNA is TGCGCCAGCAGCTTGGAAGGCGGGTTAACTTCACCCCTCCACTTT. It yields the protein CASSLEGGLTSPLHF.